This passage covers 18 T cell receptor beta chains from one sample sequenced in a study of siplizumab effects on memory and regulatory T cells. This table comes from immunoSEQ multiplex PCR, and its TCRdb copy is limited to in-frame clones, with some not included. The data contain about 40,000 clones, roughly nine tenths of them singletons. Input material: naive CD4+ T cells sorted from blood. Receptors originate from a human donor in good health.

The rearrangement links TRBV5-1 to TRBJ1-4; 7 bases line up with TRBD1. Germline V gene data show CDR1 as SGHRS and CDR2 as YFSETQ. The trim removed 1 base at V and 2 bases at J, leaving 2 bases unmatched. This CDR3 is 15 amino acids long. The CDR3 sequence: CASSLYRGTNEKLFF. Here the CDR3 DNA reads TGCGCCAGCAGCTTGTACAGGGGCACTAATGAAAAACTGTTTTTT.

J is TRBJ1-2 and V is TRBV6-5, with 8 bases fitting TRBD1. The J segment lost 7 bases and the V segment lost 2 bases, leaving 0 bases of the junction unmatched. The CDR3 has 12 residues. Germline CDR1 and CDR2: MNHEY and SVGAGI. The CDR3 DNA sequence: TGTGCCAGCAGTTACACAGGGGGTGGCTACACCTTC. Its protein is CASSYTGGGYTF.

V is TRBV5-4 and J is TRBJ2-5; the match to TRBD2 covers 10 bases. With 0 bases clipped from V and 2 bases from J, the junction kept 1 base outside the gene matches. The CDR3 totals 15 residues. Germline values: CDR1 SGHNT, CDR2 YYREEE (reference sequence). CDR3: CASSLVAGGQETQYF. CDR3 in DNA: TGTGCCAGCAGCTTGGTAGCGGGGGGACAAGAGACCCAGTACTTC.

The V and J genes are TRBV18 and TRBJ2-5; the D is unclear. V dropped 5 bases and J dropped 12 bases, with 10 bases sitting between them. This CDR3 spans 10 amino acids. CDR1 KGHSH and CDR2 LQKENI come from the germline V gene. This CDR3 reads CASSETLKYF. CDR3 bases: TGTGCCAGCTCAGAGACTCTTAAGTACTTC.

The genes are TRBV6-5 and TRBJ1-5, with a weak D call TRBD1 (5 bases). Germline CDR1 and CDR2: MNHEY and SVGAGI. V was shortened by 8 bases and J by 5 bases, with 13 bases between the two germline ends. The CDR3 runs to 13 residues. In DNA, the CDR3 is TGTGCCAGCCGAAGAGGGGAAGATCAGCCCCAGCATTTT. This codes for CASRRGEDQPQHF.

The chain couples TRBV18 to TRBJ2-1; the D gene is possibly TRBD1 (5 bases). The CDR3 spans 14 residues. Trimming stripped 1 base from V and 7 bases from J, with 11 bases between. Germline V gene data show CDR1 as KGHSH and CDR2 as LQKENI. Here the CDR3 DNA reads TGTGCCAGCTCACCACAGGTGGCAGGGAATGAGCAGTTCTTC. Amino acids: CASSPQVAGNEQFF. The variable domain in full, with the rest retrieved from reference TRBV18 and TRBJ2-1, is NAGVMQNPRHLVRRRGQEARLRCSPMKGHSHVYWYRQLPEEGLKFMVYLQKENIIDESGMPKERFSAEFPKEGPSILRIQQVVRGDSAAYFCASSPQVAGNEQFFGPGTRLTVL.

In nucleotides, the CDR3 is TGTGCCAGCAGTTTGTCGGAGGGGCGGGCGCACAATGAGCAGTTCTTC. As protein: CASSLSEGRAHNEQFF. The chain is built from TRBV5-6 and TRBJ2-1, with D tentatively TRBD2 (6 bases). The V end was cut by 5 bases, the J end by 5 bases, with 20 bases between. Germline assignment: CDR1 SGHDT and CDR2 YYEEEE. The CDR3 contains 16 residues.

V is TRBV18 and J is TRBJ1-1; D may be TRBD1 (6 bases). CDR3 length: 15 amino acids. Germline V lookup: CDR1 KGHSH, CDR2 LQKENI. With 4 bases removed from V and 2 bases from J, the gap between germline ends came to 14 bases. CDR3 DNA: TGTGCCAGCTCACTGCAAGGGACACATAACACTGAAGCTTTCTTT. Amino acid sequence: CASSLQGTHNTEAFF.

The rearrangement joins TRBV9 to TRBJ2-3; D is undetermined. CDR3 length: 15 residues. Trimming stripped 0 bases from V and 0 bases from J, with 8 bases between. The germline gives CDR1 SGDLS, CDR2 YYNGEE. CDR3 region: CASSVDLSSTDTQYF. As DNA, the CDR3 is TGTGCCAGCAGCGTAGACCTATCCAGCACAGATACGCAGTATTTT. Using reference TRBV9 and TRBJ2-3 for the parts outside the CDR3, the full variable domain is DSGVTQTPKHLITATGQRVTLRCSPRSGDLSVYWYQQSLDQGLQFLIQYYNGEERAKGNILERFSAQQFPDLHSELNLSSLELGDSALYFCASSVDLSSTDTQYFGPGTRLTVL.

V gene TRBV28 combines with J gene TRBJ1-5; TRBD1 is a possible D gene (6 bases). The CDR3 has 16 residues. Trimming left V 2 bases short and J 7 bases short, with 18 bases between. From germline, CDR1 is MDHEN and CDR2 SYDVKM. The CDR3: CASSLGRVGARQPQHF. The DNA of the CDR3 is TGTGCCAGCAGTTTAGGTAGGGTGGGGGCGAGGCAGCCCCAGCATTTT.

The genes are TRBV5-1 and TRBJ1-5, with D unclear. The germline V gene has CDR1 SGHRS and CDR2 YFSETQ. The germline V and J ends were trimmed by 0 bases and 0 bases, with 7 bases remaining between them. This CDR3 is built from 15 residues. The CDR3 DNA follows: TGCGCCAGCAGCTTGGAGGGTTCTAGCAATCAGCCCCAGCATTTT. This encodes CASSLEGSSNQPQHF.

The rearrangement joins TRBV19 to TRBJ1-2; D remains ambiguous. CDR1 is LNHDA, CDR2 SQIVND, per germline (reference sequence). Trimming left V 0 bases short and J 0 bases short, with 14 bases between. The CDR3 extends over 17 amino acids. CDR3 bases: TGTGCCAGTAGTATAGAAGAGGGATTAGGGACTAACTATGGCTACACCTTC. Translated: CASSIEEGLGTNYGYTF.

The CDR3 loop is CASSQGGQGRFNQPQHF. The CDR3 DNA reads TGCGCCAGCAGCCAAGGGGGACAGGGAAGGTTCAATCAGCCCCAGCATTTT. V gene TRBV4-1 combines with J gene TRBJ1-5; 9 bases agree with TRBD1. Germline values: CDR1 MGHRA, CDR2 YSYEKL. The CDR3 has 17 residues. V trimming: 1 base; J trimming: 3 bases; junction bases outside the gene matches: 7.

The chain carries TRBV7-8 and TRBJ2-7; a possible D gene is TRBD2 (5 bases). The CDR3 spans 14 residues. Germline V CDR1 and CDR2: SGHVS, FQNEAQ. Trimming removed 2 bases at V and 5 bases at J, with 13 bases between. The CDR3 reads CASSLRGSNHEQYF. For the CDR3, the DNA is TGTGCCAGCAGCTTAAGAGGGTCCAACCACGAGCAGTACTTC.

The chain carries TRBV6-5 and TRBJ1-4; 8 bases align to TRBD1. V shed 5 bases, J shed 8 bases, and the junction held 7 bases outside the gene matches. The CDR3 has 14 amino acids. Per the germline V gene, CDR1 is MNHEY and CDR2 is SVGAGI. As DNA, the CDR3 is TGTGCCAGCAGTGAAGGACAGGGAGGGGAAAAACTGTTTTTT. Protein sequence: CASSEGQGGEKLFF.

The chain carries TRBV7-2 and TRBJ1-2; D ambiguous. The V end was cut by 5 bases, the J end by 5 bases, with 12 bases between. CDR1 is SGHTA, CDR2 FQGNSA, per germline. The CDR3 is 13 residues long. The CDR3 region has the DNA TGTGCCAGCAGCCGGACCGGTTTATATGGCTACACCTTC. It specifies CASSRTGLYGYTF.

The rearrangement links TRBV4-1 to TRBJ1-2, with unresolved D. CDR1 is MGHRA and CDR2 is YSYEKL in the germline V gene. Trimming removed 4 bases from V and 5 bases from J, with 14 bases in between. CDR3 length: 14 amino acids. CDR3 DNA: TGCGCCAGCAGCCCCCTCGTTACCCCATATGGCTACACCTTC. The encoded protein is CASSPLVTPYGYTF.

The rearrangement links TRBV6-5 to TRBJ1-1, with unresolved D. Germline CDR1 is MNHEY and CDR2 is SVGAGI. The CDR3 has 13 amino acids. The V and J ends lost 5 bases and 1 base respectively, with 8 bases between them. CDR3 protein: CASSRTRNTEAFF. CDR3 nucleotides: TGTGCCAGCAGTAGGACTCGGAACACTGAAGCTTTCTTT.